This T cell receptor beta chain was sequenced in a study of blood T cells in healthy people across ages. Study-wide results and limits: Among long-lived donors, naive CD4+ cells were more numerous and diversity higher than in aged donors.

Concerning this clonotype itself: Its specificity is not known.

Primed by a sample-barcoded 5' primer and a J-beta primer mix, a second PCR proceeded for roughly 6 to 12 cycles. TCRdb analysed the 5' RACE reads with MiXCR anew, one entry per CDR3 protein. This table holds about 1.8 million distinct CDR3 sequences, about 50% found once. The CDR3 extends over 12 amino acids. CDR1 is SQVTM and CDR2 is ANQGSEA in the germline V gene. Trimming removed 6 bases from V and 8 bases from J; junction bases left unmatched: 4. The sequenced sample was blood. The V and J genes are TRBV29-1 and TRBJ1-2; 12 nucleotides agree with TRBD1. The source is a woman aged 40 to 50 in good health. The CDR3 DNA reads as TGCAGCGTGGGACAGGGGGCGGAGGGCTACACCTTC. Its protein product is CSVGQGAEGYTF.